The source of this TCR beta chain is a study of monozygotic twins with inflammatory bowel disease. Study-level results: Healthy twins shared more clonotypes with others than IBD patients, most markedly active ones.

CDR3 length equals 16 residues. Germline CDR1 is SGHAT and CDR2 is FQNNGV. Every TCR library consumed 3,000 to 4,500 ng of total RNA. TCRdb reprocessed the 5' RACE reads, keeping one entry per CDR3 protein, no DNA. The sample includes 200,000 to 250,000 distinct CDR3 sequences. Skipping T cell sorting, the study isolated total RNA directly from whole blood. A remark on this clonotype: The antigen remains undetermined.

V gene TRBV11-2 combines with J gene TRBJ1-2; there is no DNA to check the TCRdb D call of TRBD1. The specimen was blood. This sequence was found in a human donor with ulcerative colitis or Crohn's disease, or a healthy co-twin of an affected twin (not recorded which). This CDR3 is CASSLTTTGGDYGYTF. Combining the CDR3 with reference TRBV11-2 and TRBJ1-2 gives the whole variable domain EAGVAQSPRYKIIEKRQSVAFWCNPISGHATLYWYQQILGQGPKLLIQFQNNGVVDDSQLPKDRFSAERLKGVDSTLKIQPAKLEDSAVYLCASSLTTTGGDYGYTFGSGTRLTVV.